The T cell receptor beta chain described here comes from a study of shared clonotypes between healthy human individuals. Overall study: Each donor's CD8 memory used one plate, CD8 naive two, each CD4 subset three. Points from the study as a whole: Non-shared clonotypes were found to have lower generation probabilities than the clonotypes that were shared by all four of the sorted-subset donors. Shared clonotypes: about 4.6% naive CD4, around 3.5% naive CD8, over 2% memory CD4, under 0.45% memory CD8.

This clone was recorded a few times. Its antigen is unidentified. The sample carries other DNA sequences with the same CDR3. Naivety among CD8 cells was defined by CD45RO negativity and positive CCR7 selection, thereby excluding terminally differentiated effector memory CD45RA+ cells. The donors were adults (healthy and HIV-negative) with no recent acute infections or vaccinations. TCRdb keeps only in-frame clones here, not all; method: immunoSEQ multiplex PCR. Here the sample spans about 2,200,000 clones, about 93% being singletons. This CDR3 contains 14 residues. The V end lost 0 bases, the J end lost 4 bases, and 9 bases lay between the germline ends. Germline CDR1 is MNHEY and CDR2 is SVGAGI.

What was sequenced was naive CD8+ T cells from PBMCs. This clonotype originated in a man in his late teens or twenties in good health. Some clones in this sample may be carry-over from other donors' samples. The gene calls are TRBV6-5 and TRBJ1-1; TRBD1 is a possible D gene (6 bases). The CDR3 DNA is TGTGCCAGCAGTTACTCGGGGGGCGGCACTGAAGCTTTCTTT. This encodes CASSYSGGGTEAFF.